The present TCR beta chain was sequenced within a study of blood T cell repertoires in COVID-19. The CDR3 contains 16 residues. Between the trimmed V and J ends, which lost 0 bases and 6 bases, there was a span of 15 bases. Germline V gene lookup returns CDR1 MGHDK and CDR2 SYGVNS. In assigning cohorts, the study relied on participant-reported clinical history. Authors' data handling: By means of reference gene primer amplification, nucleated cell counts were estimated. The repertoire was sequenced with immunoSEQ multiplex PCR; TCRdb's copy has only in-frame clones and lacks some. Clone size and the V and J calls come from that table; the DNA yielded D and trimming. The data show more than 200,000 clones, about nine tenths seen once.

Sequenced input: PBMCs or T cells enriched from blood (not recorded which). The receptor was derived from a woman aged 25 to 39 with acute COVID-19. The V gene is TRBV25-1, the J gene TRBJ2-1; tentatively, D is TRBD2 (5 bases). In DNA form, the CDR3 reads TGTGCCAGCAGTGAATATCCAGCGGAAGGGTCCAATGAGCAGTTCTTC. It codes for CASSEYPAEGSNEQFF.